This T cell receptor beta chain is drawn from a study of blood T cell repertoires in COVID-19. Study context: Samples representing acute and convalescent COVID-19 were sourced from the United States, Italy and Spain.

Original methodology: Amplification of reference gene primers was used by the study to estimate nucleated cell counts. The repertoire was sequenced with immunoSEQ multiplex PCR; TCRdb's copy has only in-frame clones and lacks some. That table gives V, J and clone size, and the DNA gave D and trimming. The sample lists some 270,000 clones, roughly 89% occurring once. Participants were aged roughly 18 to 95 years, lived in 20 to 30 US areas, and enrolled virtually. Per the germline V gene, CDR1 is KGHSH and CDR2 is LQKENI. The CDR3 covers 13 residues. The germline V and J ends were trimmed by 5 bases and 7 bases, with 14 bases remaining between them.

What was sequenced was PBMCs or T cells enriched from blood (not recorded which). The chain joins TRBV18 to TRBJ1-1; a weak D match, TRBD1 (6 bases). The receptor's source is a middle-aged woman who had recovered from COVID-19. The CDR3 region is CASSDGGALEAFF. As DNA, the CDR3 is TGTGCCAGCTCAGACGGGGGGGCCCTTGAAGCTTTCTTT.